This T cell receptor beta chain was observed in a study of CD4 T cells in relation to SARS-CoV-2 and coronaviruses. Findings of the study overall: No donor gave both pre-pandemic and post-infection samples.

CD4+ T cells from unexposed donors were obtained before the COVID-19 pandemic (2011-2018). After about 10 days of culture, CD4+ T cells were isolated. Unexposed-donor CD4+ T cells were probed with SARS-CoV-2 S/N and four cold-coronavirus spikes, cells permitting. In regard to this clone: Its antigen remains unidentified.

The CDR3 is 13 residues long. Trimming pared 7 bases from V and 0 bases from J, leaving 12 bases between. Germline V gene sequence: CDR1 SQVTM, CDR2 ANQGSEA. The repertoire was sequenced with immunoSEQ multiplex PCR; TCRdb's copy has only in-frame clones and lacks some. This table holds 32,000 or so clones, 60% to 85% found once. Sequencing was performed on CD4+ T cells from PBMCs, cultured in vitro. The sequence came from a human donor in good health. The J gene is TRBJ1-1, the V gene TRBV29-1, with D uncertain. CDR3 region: CSAQDGVNTEAFF. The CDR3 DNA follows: TGCAGCGCCCAGGACGGGGTGAACACTGAAGCTTTCTTT.